The following is a T cell receptor (beta chain) sequence with its context. Its antigen is still unknown. Measured with immunoSEQ multiplex PCR; TCRdb has only the in-frame clones, and not every one. The repertoire has 2 million to 2.5 million clones, roughly 95% of them found once; the top ten carry roughly 1.1%. Germline V gives CDR1 GTSNPN, CDR2 SVGIG (reference sequence). The CDR3 consists of 14 residues. Trimming cost V 3 bases and J 0 bases, with 10 bases left between them. This entry comes from a study of shared clonotypes between healthy human individuals. Overall study findings and caveats: In general, naive subsets displayed greater estimated richness than memory subsets did. The diversity represented, both genetic and in exposure history, was limited by few donors.

Terminally differentiated effector memory CD45RA+ cells were left out of the naive CD8 fraction, which was CD45RO-negative and positively selected for CCR7. The donors, all of them Caucasian adults, lived in Nashville, Tennessee. This chain connects TRBV30 to TRBJ2-3; the D gene is possibly TRBD2 (6 bases). The TCR comes from a man aged 18-30 years in good health. Source material: naive CD8+ T cells sorted from blood. The CDR3 sequence: CAWRGDSSTDTQYF. DNA for the CDR3: TGTGCCTGGAGGGGGGACTCAAGCACAGATACGCAGTATTTT.